Below are 17 T cell receptor beta chains sequenced from a single sample in a study of blood T cell repertoires in COVID-19. TCRdb keeps only in-frame clones here, not all; method: immunoSEQ multiplex PCR. The table has some 150,000 clones, 86% seen once; the top ten hold approximately 8%. Sequencing was performed on peripheral blood. The source of these receptors is a woman aged 55 to 70 with acute or convalescent COVID-19.

This chain joins TRBV7-3 and TRBJ2-7, with D possibly matching TRBD1 (6 bases). CDR3 length: 13 amino acids. V was trimmed by 5 bases and J by 3 bases, leaving 11 bases between them. Germline CDR1 reads SGHTA; CDR2 reads FQGTGA. This CDR3 reads CASSLGQHYEQYF. The CDR3 region has the DNA TGTGCCAGCAGCCTTGGACAGCACTACGAGCAGTACTTC.

This chain uses TRBV11-3 with TRBJ1-6; 7 bases line up with TRBD1. Germline lookup yields CDR1 SGHNT and CDR2 YENEEA. Trimming took 0 bases from V and 10 from J; bases not matched to a gene: 6. This CDR3 is built from 15 residues. CDR3 DNA: TGTGCCAGCAGCTTAGATTTCAGGGGACAGTCACCCCTCCACTTT. This gives the protein CASSLDFRGQSPLHF.

This rearrangement joins TRBV6-2 or TRBV6-3 to TRBJ1-1; TRBD1 agrees at 8 bases. Germline CDR1 MNHEY, CDR2 SVGEGT. This CDR3 comprises 15 residues. V shed 5 bases and J 0 bases; nucleotides not matched to a gene: 5. The CDR3 protein is CASSGGDRMNTEAFF. In DNA form, the CDR3 reads TGTGCCAGCAGTGGGGGGGACAGGATGAACACTGAAGCTTTCTTT.

The rearrangement joins TRBV5-1 to TRBJ2-3, with D possibly matching TRBD1 (6 bases). V lost 0 bases to trimming and J lost 6 bases, with 17 bases between them. Germline CDR1 SGHRS, CDR2 YFSETQ. CDR3 size: 16 residues. The CDR3: CASSLDGTRSWDTQYF. CDR3 coding DNA: TGCGCCAGCAGCTTGGATGGGACACGGAGTTGGGATACGCAGTATTTT.

This rearrangement joins TRBV11-3 to TRBJ1-1, with TRBD1 as a possible D gene (5 bases). The CDR3 totals 14 residues. Looked up from germline, CDR1 is SGHNT and CDR2 is YENEEA. With 2 bases removed from V and 3 bases from J, the gap between germline ends came to 10 bases. The CDR3 nucleotides are TGTGCCAGCAGCTTAAGGCAGGGATACACTGAAGCTTTCTTT. Protein sequence: CASSLRQGYTEAFF.

Here the CDR3 reads CASRTGGAGYGYTF. The CDR3 nucleotides are TGTGCCAGCAGGACAGGGGGCGCCGGCTATGGCTACACCTTC. V gene TRBV27 combines with J gene TRBJ1-2; 10 bases line up with TRBD1. Germline CDR1 MNHEY, CDR2 SMNVEV (reference sequence). With 6 bases clipped from V and 4 bases from J, the junction kept 5 bases outside the gene matches. This CDR3 region has 14 residues.

The J gene is TRBJ2-1, the V gene TRBV14; TRBD2 matches at 8 bases. Germline V gene sequence: CDR1 SGHDN, CDR2 FVKESK. CDR3 length equals 17 residues. With 1 base clipped from V and 7 bases from J, the junction kept 12 bases outside the gene matches. The CDR3: CASSQGNKVLAGNEQFF. The CDR3 coding sequence is TGTGCCAGCAGCCAAGGAAACAAGGTCTTAGCGGGGAATGAGCAGTTCTTC.

The chain has TRBV11-2 and TRBJ2-3; weak D call: TRBD2 (6 bases). The CDR3 covers 17 residues. Trimming removed 2 bases at V and 0 bases at J, with 15 bases between. CDR1 is SGHAT, CDR2 FQNNGV, per germline. The CDR3 region is CASSLWVEAGSTDTQYF. CDR3 in DNA: TGTGCCAGCAGCTTATGGGTTGAGGCGGGGAGCACAGATACGCAGTATTTT.

V gene TRBV29-1 combines with J gene TRBJ2-1; D is perhaps TRBD2 (5 bases). V dropped 4 bases and J dropped 1 base, with 14 bases sitting between them. The CDR3 consists of 15 residues. The V gene's germline CDR1 is SQVTM and CDR2 ANQGSEA. The CDR3 region has the DNA TGCAGCGTTGCGCACTGGGAGTTGTCCTACAATGAGCAGTTCTTC. Translating it yields CSVAHWELSYNEQFF.

This clone has a single count. The V gene is TRBV7-2, the J gene TRBJ2-5; 11 bases align to TRBD1. The CDR3 consists of 15 residues. Germline CDR1 and CDR2: SGHTA and FQGNSA. V shed 4 bases and J 5 bases; nucleotides not matched to a gene: 6. In nucleotides, the CDR3 is TGTGCCAGCAGCTCCCGGACAGGGGGCGCGGAGACCCAGTACTTC. This encodes CASSSRTGGAETQYF. Based on the CDR3 plus reference TRBV7-2 and TRBJ2-5, the full variable domain is GAGVSQSPSNKVTEKGKDVELRCDPISGHTALYWYRQSLGQGLEFLIYFQGNSAPDKSGLPSDRFSAERTGGSVSTLTIQRTQQEDSAVYLCASSSRTGGAETQYFGPGTRLLVL.

This chain links TRBV4-1 with TRBJ2-6; the match to TRBD1 covers 9 bases. The V gene end was trimmed by 4 bases and the J gene end by 0 bases; junction bases not matched to a gene: 7. The CDR3 runs 18 residues. The V gene's germline CDR1 is MGHRA and CDR2 YSYEKL. The CDR3 DNA is TGCGCCAGCAGCCTCCGGGGACAGGGAATCTCTGGGGCCAACGTCCTGACTTTC. Amino acid sequence: CASSLRGQGISGANVLTF.

The chain employs TRBV11-2 and TRBJ2-7; D possibly corresponds to TRBD1 (6 bases). CDR1 SGHAT and CDR2 FQNNGV come from the germline V gene. Trimming left V 0 bases short and J 5 bases short, with 14 bases between. The CDR3 totals 15 residues. This CDR3 is CASSLDRGFFHEQYF. CDR3 nucleotides: TGTGCCAGCAGCTTAGACAGGGGATTCTTCCACGAGCAGTACTTC.

The gene calls are TRBV7-2 and TRBJ1-1; no definite D call. CDR1 is SGHTA, CDR2 FQGNSA, per germline. This CDR3 is 14 amino acids long. V dropped 2 bases and J dropped 4 bases, with 11 bases sitting between them. The CDR3 bases are TGTGCCAGCAGCTTATACGGTGCCGGCACTGAAGCTTTCTTT. It encodes CASSLYGAGTEAFF. The entire variable domain, with the rest obtained from reference TRBV7-2 and TRBJ1-1, is as follows: GAGVSQSPSNKVTEKGKDVELRCDPISGHTALYWYRQSLGQGLEFLIYFQGNSAPDKSGLPSDRFSAERTGGSVSTLTIQRTQQEDSAVYLCASSLYGAGTEAFFGQGTRLTVV.

The chain employs TRBV28 and TRBJ2-3, with D maybe TRBD2 (6 bases). V was clipped by 7 bases and J by 4 bases, with 15 bases between them. Germline V gene data show CDR1 as MDHEN and CDR2 as SYDVKM. The CDR3 is 14 residues long. Here the CDR3 DNA reads TGTGCCAGCACTTCAACCTGGGGGGCAGATACGCAGTATTTT. It codes for CASTSTWGADTQYF.

The V gene is TRBV23-1, the J gene TRBJ2-5; weak D call: TRBD1 (6 bases). TRBV23-1 is an ORF; its function is uncertain. The CDR3 totals 18 residues. Between the trimmed V and J ends, which lost 0 bases and 5 bases, there was a span of 22 bases. The CDR3 nucleotides are TGCGCCAGCAGTCAATCGCCTAGGTCCGGGCCAGGGGAGGAGACCCAGTACTTC. Translating it yields CASSQSPRSGPGEETQYF.

The chain couples TRBV5-8 to TRBJ2-1; 9 positions match TRBD1. This CDR3 is built from 13 residues. Trimming cost V 4 bases and J 8 bases; bases outside gene matches: 4. Germline V gene sequence: CDR1 SGHTS, CDR2 YDEGEE. For the CDR3, the DNA is TGTGCCAGCAGCCAGGACAGGGGATATGAGCAGTTCTTC. Protein: CASSQDRGYEQFF.

This chain uses TRBV5-1 with TRBJ1-2; TRBD1 is a possible D gene (6 bases). The CDR3 loop spans 14 amino acids. Germline V gene sequence: CDR1 SGHRS, CDR2 YFSETQ. Trimming removed 4 bases from V and 6 bases from J, with 16 bases in between. CDR3 in amino acids: CASSASGTQDGYTF. DNA of the CDR3: TGCGCCAGCAGCGCCTCCGGGACACAGGATGGCTACACCTTC.